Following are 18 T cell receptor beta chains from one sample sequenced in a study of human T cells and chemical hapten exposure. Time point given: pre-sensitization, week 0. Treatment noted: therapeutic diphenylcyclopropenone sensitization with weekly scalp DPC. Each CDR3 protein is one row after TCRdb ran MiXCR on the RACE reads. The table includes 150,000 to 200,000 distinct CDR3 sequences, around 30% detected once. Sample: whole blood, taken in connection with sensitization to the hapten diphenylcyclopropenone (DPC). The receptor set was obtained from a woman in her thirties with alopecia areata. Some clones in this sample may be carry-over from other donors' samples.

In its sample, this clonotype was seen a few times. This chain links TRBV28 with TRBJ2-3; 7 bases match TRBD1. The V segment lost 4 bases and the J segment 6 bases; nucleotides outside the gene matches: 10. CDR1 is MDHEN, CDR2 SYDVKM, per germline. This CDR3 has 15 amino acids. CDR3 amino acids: CASSSDRANEDTQYF. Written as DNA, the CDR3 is TGTGCCAGCAGTTCTGACAGGGCGAACGAGGATACGCAGTATTTT.

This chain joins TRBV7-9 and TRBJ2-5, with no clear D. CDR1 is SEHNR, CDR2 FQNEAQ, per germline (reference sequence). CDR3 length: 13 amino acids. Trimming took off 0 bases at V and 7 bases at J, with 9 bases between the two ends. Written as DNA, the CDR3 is TGTGCCAGCAGCTTAGCTACGATGGGGACCCAGTACTTC. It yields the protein CASSLATMGTQYF.

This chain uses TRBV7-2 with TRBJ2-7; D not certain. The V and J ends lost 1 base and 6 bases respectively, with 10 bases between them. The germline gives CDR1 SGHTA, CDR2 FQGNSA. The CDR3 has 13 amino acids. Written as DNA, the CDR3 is TGTGCCAGCAGCTTAGAACTTTTCAGCGAGCAGTACTTC. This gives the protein CASSLELFSEQYF.

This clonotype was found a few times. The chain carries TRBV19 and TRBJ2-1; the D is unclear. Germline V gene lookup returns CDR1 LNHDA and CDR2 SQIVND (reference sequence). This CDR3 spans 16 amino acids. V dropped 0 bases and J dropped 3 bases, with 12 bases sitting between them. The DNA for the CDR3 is TGTGCCAGTAGTATAGACCCAGGAACGGGCTACAATGAGCAGTTCTTC. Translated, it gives CASSIDPGTGYNEQFF. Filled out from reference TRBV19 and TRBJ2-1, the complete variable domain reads DGGITQSPKYLFRKEGQNVTLSCEQNLNHDAMYWYRQDPGQGLRLIYYSQIVNDFQKGDIAEGYSVSREKKESFPLTVTSAQKNPTAFYLCASSIDPGTGYNEQFFGPGTRLTVL.

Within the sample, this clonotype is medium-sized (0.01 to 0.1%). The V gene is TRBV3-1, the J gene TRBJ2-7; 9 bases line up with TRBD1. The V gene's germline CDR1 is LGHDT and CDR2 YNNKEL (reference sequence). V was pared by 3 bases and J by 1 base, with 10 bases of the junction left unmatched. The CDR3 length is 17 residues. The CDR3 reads CASSHGSMGTGSYEQYF. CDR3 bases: TGTGCCAGCAGCCATGGAAGTATGGGGACAGGGTCCTACGAGCAGTACTTC.

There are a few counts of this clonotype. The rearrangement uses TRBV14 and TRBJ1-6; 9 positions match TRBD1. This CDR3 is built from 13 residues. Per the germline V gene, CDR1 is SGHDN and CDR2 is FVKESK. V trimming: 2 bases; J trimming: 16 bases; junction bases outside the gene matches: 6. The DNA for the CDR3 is TGTGCCAGCAGCCAACGGCCGGGACAGGGACTCCACTTT. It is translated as CASSQRPGQGLHF.

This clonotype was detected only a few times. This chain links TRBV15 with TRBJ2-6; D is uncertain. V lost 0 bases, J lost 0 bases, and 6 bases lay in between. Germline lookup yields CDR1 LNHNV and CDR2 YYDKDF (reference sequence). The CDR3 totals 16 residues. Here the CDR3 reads CATSRDLASGANVLTF. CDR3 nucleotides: TGTGCCACCAGCAGAGATTTGGCCTCTGGGGCCAACGTCCTGACTTTC. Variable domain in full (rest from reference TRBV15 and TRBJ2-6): DAMVIQNPRYQVTQFGKPVTLSCSQTLNHNVMYWYQQKSSQAPKLLFHYYDKDFNNEADTPDNFQSRRPNTSFCFLDIRSPGLGDTAMYLCATSRDLASGANVLTFGAGSRLTVL.

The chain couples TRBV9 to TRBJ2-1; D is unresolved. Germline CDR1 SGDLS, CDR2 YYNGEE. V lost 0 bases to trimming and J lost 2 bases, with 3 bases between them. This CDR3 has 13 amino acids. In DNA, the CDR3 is TGTGCCAGCAGCGTAGGAGCCTACAATGAGCAGTTCTTC. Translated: CASSVGAYNEQFF.

The CDR3 sequence: CASSRTGEGNTIYF. Here the CDR3 DNA reads TGTGCCAGCAGCCGCACAGGGGAAGGAAACACCATATATTTT. The rearrangement uses TRBV4-2 and TRBJ1-3, with 7 nucleotides matching TRBD1. The CDR3 runs to 14 residues. Germline V gene data show CDR1 as LGHNA and CDR2 as YNFKEQ. V gave up 4 bases and J gave up 4 bases; unmatched junction bases: 4.

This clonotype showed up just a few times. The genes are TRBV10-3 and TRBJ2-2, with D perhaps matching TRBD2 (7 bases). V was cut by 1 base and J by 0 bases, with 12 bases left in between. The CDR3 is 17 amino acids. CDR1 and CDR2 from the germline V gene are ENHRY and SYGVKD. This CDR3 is CAISEFGGGANTGELFF. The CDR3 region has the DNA TGTGCCATCAGTGAGTTTGGCGGGGGCGCGAACACCGGGGAGCTGTTTTTT.

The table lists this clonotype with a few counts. The CDR3 DNA is TGTGCCAGCAGCCAAGATAGGATGTTGGAGACCCAGTACTTC. Translation: CASSQDRMLETQYF. The gene calls are TRBV4-2 and TRBJ2-5; D uncertain. This CDR3 spans 14 amino acids. Germline V lookup: CDR1 LGHNA, CDR2 YNFKEQ. V was trimmed by 0 bases and J by 5 bases, leaving 10 bases between them.

CDR3 sequence (DNA): TGTGCCAGCTCACCAAGGACAGCTCTCCGACGGGACAATGAGCAGTTCTTC. Encoded protein: CASSPRTALRRDNEQFF. This sequence joins TRBV18 and TRBJ2-1, with TRBD1 as a possible D gene (6 bases). CDR1 is KGHSH and CDR2 is LQKENI in the germline V gene. The V gene lost 2 bases and the J gene lost 5 bases, with 19 bases spanning the gap. CDR3 length: 17 residues.

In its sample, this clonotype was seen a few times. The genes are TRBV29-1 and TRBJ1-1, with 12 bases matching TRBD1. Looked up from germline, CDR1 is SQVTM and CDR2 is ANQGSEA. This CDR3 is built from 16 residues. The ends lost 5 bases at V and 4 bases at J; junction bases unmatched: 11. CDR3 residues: CSVNLRDRGRFTEAFF. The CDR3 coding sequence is TGCAGCGTTAACCTCCGGGACAGGGGGCGGTTCACTGAAGCTTTCTTT.

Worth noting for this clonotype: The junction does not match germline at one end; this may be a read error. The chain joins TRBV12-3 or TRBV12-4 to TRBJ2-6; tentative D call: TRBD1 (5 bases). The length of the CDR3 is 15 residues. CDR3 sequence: CASSYRGSGVNVLTF. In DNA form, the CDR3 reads TGTGCCAGCAGCTATAGGGGCTCTGGGGTCAACGTCCTGACTTTC.

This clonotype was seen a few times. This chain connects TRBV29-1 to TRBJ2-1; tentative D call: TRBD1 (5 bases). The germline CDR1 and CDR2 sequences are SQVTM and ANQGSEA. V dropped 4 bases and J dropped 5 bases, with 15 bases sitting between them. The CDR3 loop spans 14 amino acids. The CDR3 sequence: CSVVTHLRDNEQFF. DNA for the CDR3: TGCAGCGTTGTAACCCATCTCAGGGACAATGAGCAGTTCTTC.

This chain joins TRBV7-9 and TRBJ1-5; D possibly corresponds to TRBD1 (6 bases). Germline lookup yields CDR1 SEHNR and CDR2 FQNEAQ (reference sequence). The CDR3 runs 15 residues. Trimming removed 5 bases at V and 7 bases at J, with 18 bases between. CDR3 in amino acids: CASSHHGGLGQPQHF. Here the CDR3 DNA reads TGTGCCAGCAGCCACCATGGGGGGCTCGGGCAGCCCCAGCATTTT. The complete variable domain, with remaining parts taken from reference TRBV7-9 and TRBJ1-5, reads DTGVSQNPRHKITKRGQNVTFRCDPISEHNRLYWYRQTLGQGPEFLTYFQNEAQLEKSRLLSDRFSAERPKGSFSTLEIQRTEQGDSAMYLCASSHHGGLGQPQHFGDGTRLSIL.

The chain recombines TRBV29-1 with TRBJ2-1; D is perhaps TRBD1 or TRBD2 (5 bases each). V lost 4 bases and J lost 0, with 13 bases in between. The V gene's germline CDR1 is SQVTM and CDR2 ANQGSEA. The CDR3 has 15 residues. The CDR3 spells CSVVFEGSSYNEQFF. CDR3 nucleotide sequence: TGCAGCGTTGTGTTTGAGGGGAGCTCCTACAATGAGCAGTTCTTC.

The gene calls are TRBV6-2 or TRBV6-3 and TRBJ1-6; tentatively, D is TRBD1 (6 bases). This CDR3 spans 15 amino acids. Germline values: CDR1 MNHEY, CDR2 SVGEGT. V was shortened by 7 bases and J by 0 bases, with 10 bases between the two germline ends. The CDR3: CASIEDSSYNSPLHF. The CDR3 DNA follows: TGTGCCAGCATTGAGGACAGCTCCTATAATTCACCCCTCCACTTT.